Following are 12 T cell receptor beta chains from one sample sequenced in a study of blood T cell repertoires in COVID-19 (dated by TCRdb to between 2020 and 2021). The method was the immunoSEQ multiplex PCR assay. TCRdb provides this immuneACCESS table in a form limited to in-frame rearrangements. Some clones are lacking; in checked studies, under half of them reflect an unresolved V gene, and why the rest are absent is not known. For this sample the table gives about 38,000 clones, of which roughly 84% were detected only once. The ten largest clones represent roughly 32% of the sample. Input material: peripheral blood. Receptors were obtained from a man between 65 and 79 years old with active COVID-19.

The rearrangement uses TRBV5-4 and TRBJ2-3, with 14 nucleotides matching TRBD2. The junction had 7 bases not matched to a gene; V was cut back by 4 bases and J by 6 bases. Germline CDR1 and CDR2: SGHNT and YYREEE (reference sequence). CDR3 length equals 16 residues. This chain's CDR3 is CASSAGLAGGRDTQYF. DNA of the CDR3: TGTGCCAGCAGCGCAGGACTAGCGGGGGGCAGGGATACGCAGTATTTT. Looking up the rest from reference TRBV5-4 and TRBJ2-3 gives the full variable domain: ETGVTQSPTHLIKTRGQQVTLRCSSQSGHNTVSWYQQALGQGPQFIFQYYREEENGRGNFPPRFSGLQFPNYSSELNVNALELDDSALYLCASSAGLAGGRDTQYFGPGTRLTVL.

In its sample, this clone was seen once. The chain uses TRBV28 and TRBJ2-2, with 7 bases matching TRBD1. The CDR3 runs to 14 residues. J was trimmed by 7 bases and V by 6 bases; bases with no gene match: 8. Germline loops: CDR1 MDHEN, CDR2 SYDVKM. This chain's CDR3 is CASRFTGVDGELFF. As DNA, the CDR3 is TGTGCCAGCAGATTCACAGGGGTTGACGGGGAGCTGTTTTTT.

This clone was seen just once. The rearrangement joins TRBV7-8 to TRBJ1-2; 7 bases agree with TRBD1. CDR1 is SGHVS and CDR2 is FQNEAQ in the germline V gene. This CDR3 is 15 amino acids long. V shed 5 bases, J shed 7 bases, and the junction held 13 bases outside the gene matches. DNA for the CDR3: TGTGCCAGCAGCCACGGACAGCGCCAGGGGGGTGGCTACACCTTC. Translating it yields CASSHGQRQGGGYTF. The entire variable domain, with the rest obtained from reference TRBV7-8 and TRBJ1-2, is as follows: GAGVSQSPRYKVAKRGQDVALRCDPISGHVSLFWYQQALGQGPEFLTYFQNEAQLDKSGLPSDRFFAERPEGSVSTLKIQRTQQEDSAVYLCASSHGQRQGGGYTFGSGTRLTVV.

The CDR3 loop is CASSSQDSNQPQHF. CDR3 bases: TGTGCCAGCAGTTCTCAGGATAGCAATCAGCCCCAGCATTTT. V gene TRBV27 combines with J gene TRBJ1-5; D ambiguous. This CDR3 is 14 amino acids long. V lost 4 bases and J lost 0, with 7 bases in between. Germline CDR1 and CDR2: MNHEY and SMNVEV (reference sequence).

This clone was detected once. The J gene is TRBJ1-5, the V gene TRBV6-2 or TRBV6-3; D call uncertain. The CDR3 has 12 amino acids. Germline lookup yields CDR1 MNHEY and CDR2 SVGEGT. V shed 2 bases and J shed 6 bases, with 5 bases lying between them. This CDR3 reads CASSYPVQPQHF. CDR3 in DNA: TGTGCCAGCAGTTACCCCGTTCAGCCCCAGCATTTT.

This clone came up once. The chain recombines TRBV18 with TRBJ1-2, with TRBD1 identical over 7 bases. J was trimmed by 7 bases and V by 3 bases; bases with no gene match: 5. This CDR3 has 13 residues. The germline V gene encodes CDR1 KGHSH and CDR2 LQKENI. The CDR3, as DNA: TGTGCCAGCTCACCCGACAGGGCGGGTGGCTACACCTTC. Its protein is CASSPDRAGGYTF.

The chain carries TRBV6-2 or TRBV6-3 and TRBJ2-2; TRBD1 matches 9 bases. From germline, CDR1 is MNHEY and CDR2 SVGEGT. V was pared by 4 bases and J by 3 bases, with 3 bases of the junction left unmatched. The CDR3 is 15 amino acids. The CDR3 DNA reads as TGTGCCAGCAGTTCGGGACAGGGTGACACCGGGGAGCTGTTTTTT. As protein: CASSSGQGDTGELFF.

The chain recombines TRBV3-1 (or the pseudogene TRBV3-2) with TRBJ2-2, with 11 bases lining up with TRBD2. J gave up 6 bases and V 0 bases, and 15 bases lay outside the gene matches. The CDR3 length is 20 residues. Germline CDR1 reads LGHDT; CDR2 reads YNNKEL (reference sequence). The CDR3 reads CASSQDRWVGLAGGSGELFF. The CDR3 DNA follows: TGTGCCAGCAGCCAAGATAGATGGGTCGGTCTAGCGGGAGGATCCGGGGAGCTGTTTTTT.

The V call is TRBV7-9, the J call TRBJ2-3; 13 bases align to TRBD2. J was trimmed by 2 bases and V by 4 bases; bases with no gene match: 12. The CDR3 sequence is 19 residues long. In germline, CDR1 is SEHNR, CDR2 FQNEAQ (reference sequence). The chain's CDR3 is CASSSGFRTSGGFTDTQYF. CDR3 coding DNA: TGTGCCAGCAGCTCCGGGTTTCGGACTAGCGGGGGATTCACAGATACGCAGTATTTT.

This chain links TRBV28 with TRBJ2-7, with 10 bases identical to TRBD2. V lost 3 bases to trimming and J lost 4 bases; unmatched junction nucleotides: 3. Germline V gene lookup returns CDR1 MDHEN and CDR2 SYDVKM. CDR3 size: 14 residues. CDR3: CASSFASGRYEQYF. DNA of the CDR3: TGTGCCAGCAGTTTCGCTAGCGGGAGATACGAGCAGTACTTC.

The genes are TRBV5-6 and TRBJ1-2, with D tentatively TRBD1 (6 bases). The CDR3 extends over 14 amino acids. Trimming left V 4 bases short and J 6 bases short, with 16 bases between. From germline, CDR1 is SGHDT and CDR2 YYEEEE. The CDR3, as DNA: TGTGCCAGCAGCGGGACGACAGGCAGGAATGGCTACACCTTC. It specifies CASSGTTGRNGYTF. Full variable domain (missing parts from reference TRBV5-6 and TRBJ1-2): DAGVTQSPTHLIKTRGQQVTLRCSPKSGHDTVSWYQQALGQGPQFIFQYYEEEERQRGNFPDRFSGHQFPNYSSELNVNALLLGDSALYLCASSGTTGRNGYTFGSGTRLTVV.

In DNA form, the CDR3 reads TGTGCCATCAGTGATCCAAGACTAGCGGGAGGACTCGACCTCTCCTACGAGCAGTACTTC. It codes for CAISDPRLAGGLDLSYEQYF. V and J are TRBV10-3 and TRBJ2-7, with 13 bases fitting TRBD2. CDR1 and CDR2 from the germline V gene are ENHRY and SYGVKD. The trim removed 3 bases at V and 0 bases at J, leaving 14 bases unmatched. This CDR3 is built from 20 residues.